This is a list of T cell receptor beta chains from one sample in a study of blood T cell repertoires in COVID-19. This table comes from immunoSEQ multiplex PCR, and its TCRdb copy is limited to in-frame clones, with some not included. The sample carries some 190,000 clones, around 80% recorded once. What was sequenced was peripheral blood. The receptors come from a woman aged 60 to 75 with COVID-19, enrolled during active disease. The CDR3 runs from the conserved cysteine through the conserved F or W. A D gene is named only where the DNA matches it firmly. Only part of the rows carry a size: once, few, many, or a class if the clone is expanded.

CDR3 protein,CDR3 DNA,D gene,V gene,clone size,J gene
CASSGTGTSSYEQYF,TGTGCCAGCAGTGGAACCGGGACTTCTTCCTACGAGCAGTACTTC,NA,TRBV6-2/TRBV6-3,NA,TRBJ2-7
CATKTGGDTQYF,TGTGCCACCAAGACAGGGGGAGATACGCAGTATTTT,TRBD1,TRBV19,NA,TRBJ2-3
CASLARGTVSGNTEAFF,TGTGCCAGTTTGGCGCGGGGGACGGTTTCGGGGAACACTGAAGCTTTCTTT,NA,TRBV7-9,NA,TRBJ1-1
CASSQSGDRIPMGNEKLFF,TGCGCCAGCAGTCAATCAGGGGACAGGATTCCGATGGGTAATGAAAAACTGTTTTTT,TRBD1,TRBV23-1,NA,TRBJ1-4
CASSFEGSGEQFF,TGTGCCAGCAGCTTCGAGGGTAGTGGTGAGCAGTTCTTC,NA,TRBV7-3,NA,TRBJ2-1
CASSLKGDQPQHF,TGTGCCAGCTCACTAAAGGGAGATCAGCCCCAGCATTTT,NA,TRBV18,once,TRBJ1-5
CASSPGVSGAFF,TGTGCCAGCAGTCCCGGGGTGTCGGGGGCTTTCTTT,NA,TRBV6-5,NA,TRBJ1-1
CASSSTSGPTYEQYF,TGTGCCAGCAGCTCGACTAGCGGGCCTACCTACGAGCAGTACTTC,TRBD2,TRBV7-2,NA,TRBJ2-7
CASIDRNQPQHF,TGTGCCAGCATCGACAGAAATCAGCCCCAGCATTTT,NA,TRBV7-6,NA,TRBJ1-5
CASNGGAYEQYF,TGTGCCAGCAACGGGGGGGCCTACGAGCAGTACTTC,TRBD2,TRBV28,NA,TRBJ2-7
CASNSLGTGGFGYTF,TGTGCCAGCAATTCACTCGGGACAGGGGGCTTTGGCTACACCTTC,TRBD1,TRBV19,NA,TRBJ1-2
CASSPLTYNEQFF,TGTGCCAGCAGCCCGTTGACTTACAATGAGCAGTTCTTC,NA,TRBV14,NA,TRBJ2-1
CASSIAGTSGETQYF,TGTGCCAGTAGTATAGCCGGGACTAGCGGGGAGACCCAGTACTTC,TRBD2,TRBV19,NA,TRBJ2-5
CASSPTGHETQYF,TGTGCCAGCAGCCCCACAGGGCACGAGACCCAGTACTTC,NA,TRBV5-4,NA,TRBJ2-5
CASSNPIGRNWEQYF,TGTGCCAGCAGCAACCCAATCGGTCGTAATTGGGAGCAGTACTTC,NA,TRBV7-6,NA,TRBJ2-7
CASSEPTANGYTF,TGTGCCAGCAGTGAACCGACAGCAAATGGCTACACCTTC,NA,TRBV2,NA,TRBJ1-2
CASSLGGPSRGFSEQFF,TGTGCCAGCAGCTTAGGGGGGCCAAGCAGGGGGTTTAGTGAGCAGTTCTTC,TRBD1,TRBV7-9,NA,TRBJ2-1
CASSSPGDRAYNSPLHF,TGTGCCAGCAGCTCCCCCGGGGACAGGGCCTATAATTCACCCCTCCACTTT,TRBD1,TRBV5-6,NA,TRBJ1-6
CASSAGLSDSYEQYF,TGTGCCAGCAGCGCGGGACTTTCCGACTCCTACGAGCAGTACTTC,NA,TRBV5-4,NA,TRBJ2-7
CASSPGSGRSTDTQYF,TGTGCCAGCTCACCAGGTAGCGGGAGAAGCACAGATACGCAGTATTTT,TRBD2,TRBV18,few,TRBJ2-3
CASSSQGQGAPYEQYF,TGTGCCAGCAGCTCCCAGGGACAGGGGGCACCCTACGAGCAGTACTTC,TRBD1,TRBV5-5,NA,TRBJ2-7
CASLTEVGGNTEAFF,TGCGCCAGCTTAACGGAGGTAGGAGGTAACACTGAAGCTTTCTTT,NA,TRBV5-1,NA,TRBJ1-1
CASRPIQGLNTEAFF,TGTGCCAGTAGACCTATACAGGGCCTGAACACTGAAGCTTTCTTT,NA,TRBV19,NA,TRBJ1-1
CASSLKLDTGELFF,TGTGCCAGCAGCTTGAAGCTTGACACCGGGGAGCTGTTTTTT,NA,TRBV5-4,NA,TRBJ2-2
CASTPFALAGGSEQYF,TGTGCCAGCACCCCTTTCGCCCTAGCGGGAGGGAGCGAGCAGTACTTC,TRBD2,TRBV27,NA,TRBJ2-7
CASSLLRSSYEQYF,TGTGCCAGCAGCTTATTGCGGAGCTCCTACGAGCAGTACTTC,NA,TRBV11-1,NA,TRBJ2-7
CATSDSSRQPQHF,TGTGCCACCAGTGATAGTTCGAGGCAGCCCCAGCATTTT,NA,TRBV24-1,many,TRBJ1-5
CASSPPGGRGIYGYTF,TGTGCCAGCAGTCCCCCTGGTGGCAGGGGGATCTATGGCTACACCTTC,TRBD1,TRBV28,NA,TRBJ1-2
CASSLGRYGYTF,TGTGCCAGCAGCTTAGGTCGCTATGGCTACACCTTC,NA,TRBV7-2,few,TRBJ1-2
CASRGTSPGELFF,TGTGCCAGCAGGGGAACTAGTCCCGGGGAGCTGTTTTTT,NA,TRBV6-5,NA,TRBJ2-2
CASSLDRGASGSPLHF,TGTGCCAGCAGCTTAGATCGAGGGGCTAGCGGTTCACCCCTCCACTTT,NA,TRBV11-2,NA,TRBJ1-6
CASSLGQGSNQPQHF,TGTGCCAGCAGTTTAGGACAGGGGAGCAATCAGCCCCAGCATTTT,TRBD1,TRBV27,NA,TRBJ1-5
CASSAQQGEYGYTF,TGTGCCAGCAGCGCCCAACAGGGGGAGTATGGCTACACCTTC,TRBD1,TRBV9,NA,TRBJ1-2
CASSVEGRNTDTQYF,TGTGCCAGCAGCGTAGAAGGGAGAAACACAGATACGCAGTATTTT,NA,TRBV9,NA,TRBJ2-3
CASSVEAGLDTQYF,TGTGCCAGCAGCGTAGAGGCAGGGTTGGATACGCAGTATTTT,NA,TRBV9,NA,TRBJ2-3
CAWSPRNEQFF,TGTGCCTGGAGTCCTAGGAATGAGCAGTTCTTC,NA,TRBV30,NA,TRBJ2-1
CASSPGQVTYNSPLHF,TGTGCCAGCAGTCCGGGACAGGTCACCTATAATTCACCCCTCCACTTT,TRBD1,TRBV6-6,once,TRBJ1-6
CASRSTRQGNTEAFF,TGTGCCAGCAGGTCCACGAGGCAGGGGAACACTGAAGCTTTCTTT,NA,TRBV6-5,NA,TRBJ1-1
CASSRTSGATYNEQFF,TGTGCCAGCAGCCGAACTAGCGGGGCAACCTACAATGAGCAGTTCTTC,TRBD2,TRBV4-2,NA,TRBJ2-1
CASSFLISGGNGAFF,TGTGCCAGCAGCTTTTTAATTTCGGGAGGGAATGGAGCTTTCTTT,NA,TRBV13,NA,TRBJ1-1
CASKDRGWTEAFF,TGCGCCAGCAAGGACAGGGGGTGGACTGAAGCTTTCTTT,TRBD1,TRBV5-1,NA,TRBJ1-1
CASSGDRPTDTQYF,TGTGCCAGCAGTGGGGACAGGCCCACAGATACGCAGTATTTT,TRBD1,TRBV7-9,NA,TRBJ2-3
CASSLLRVTEAFF,TGTGCCAGCAGTTTACTTCGGGTCACAGAAGCTTTCTTT,NA,TRBV28,NA,TRBJ1-1
CAISDPGGGNYGGYTF,TGTGCCATCAGTGACCCAGGCGGGGGTAACTATGGTGGCTACACCTTC,NA,TRBV10-3,NA,TRBJ1-2
CASSAPRGAGDTQYF,TGTGCCAGTAGTGCCCCGCGCGGGGCAGGAGATACGCAGTATTTT,NA,TRBV19,NA,TRBJ2-3
CASSPTSDSYEQYF,TGTGCCAGCTCACCAACTAGCGACTCCTACGAGCAGTACTTC,TRBD2,TRBV18,NA,TRBJ2-7
CASSELPGGQGAGELFF,TGTGCCAGCAGCGAATTACCTGGGGGCCAAGGCGCCGGGGAGCTGTTTTTT,NA,TRBV9,NA,TRBJ2-2
CASSVNGFNEKLFF,TGTGCCAGCAGTGTGAACGGTTTTAATGAAAAACTGTTTTTT,NA,TRBV2,NA,TRBJ1-4
CASSGNRGIRNTEAFF,TGTGCCAGCAGCGGAAACAGGGGTATCAGGAACACTGAAGCTTTCTTT,TRBD1,TRBV5-6,few,TRBJ1-1
CSVPGTSGSTDTQYF,TGCAGCGTTCCCGGGACTAGCGGAAGCACAGATACGCAGTATTTT,TRBD2,TRBV29-1,few,TRBJ2-3
CASSATSGHLLGDEQYF,TGTGCCAGCAGCGCGACTAGCGGGCATCTCTTAGGGGACGAGCAGTACTTC,TRBD2,TRBV9,few,TRBJ2-7
CASSAPSGGEKLFF,TGTGCCAGCAGCGCACCCTCGGGGGGGGAAAAACTGTTTTTT,NA,TRBV9,NA,TRBJ1-4
CASTRWGDTEAFF,TGTGCCAGCACCAGGTGGGGGGACACTGAAGCTTTCTTT,NA,TRBV25-1,NA,TRBJ1-1
CASQQHWDRDGLTQYF,TGTGCCAGCCAGCAGCACTGGGACAGGGATGGGCTGACCCAGTACTTC,TRBD1,TRBV5-5,few,TRBJ2-5